Below, 23 T cell receptor beta chains from the same sample are listed, as sequenced in a study of somatic mutations in cytotoxic T cells in rheumatoid arthritis. Here immunoSEQ multiplex PCR was the method, and the copy in TCRdb shows in-frame clones only, minus some. The sample yields about 10,000 clones, around four fifths seen once. Sequencing was carried out using CD8+ T cells sorted from blood. The source is a man aged 50 to 59 in good health.

This clone has only one observation. V usage is TRBV9 and J usage is TRBJ2-7; 11 nucleotides match TRBD2. This CDR3 is 15 amino acids long. The V segment lost 4 bases and the J segment 5 bases; nucleotides outside the gene matches: 8. CDR1 and CDR2 from the germline V gene are SGDLS and YYNGEE. CDR3: CASSPEGTSGNEQYF. CDR3 sequence (DNA): TGTGCCAGCAGCCCAGAGGGGACTAGCGGCAACGAGCAGTACTTC.

CDR3 in DNA: TGTGCCAGCAGTTTCTCCGGGGGGACTAATGAAAAACTGTTTTTT. This sequence encodes CASSFSGGTNEKLFF. The rearrangement links TRBV28 to TRBJ1-4, with a weak D call TRBD1 (5 bases). Germline assignment: CDR1 MDHEN and CDR2 SYDVKM. With 3 bases removed from V and 2 bases from J, the gap between germline ends came to 10 bases. CDR3 size: 15 residues.

This clone appeared a single time. V usage is TRBV15 and J usage is TRBJ2-1, with D tentatively TRBD2 (5 bases). The ends were cut back, 5 bases at V and 0 bases at J, with 8 bases in the middle. CDR1 LNHNV and CDR2 YYDKDF come from the germline V gene (reference sequence). The CDR3 is 14 amino acids. CDR3: CATSERFSYNEQFF. The CDR3 bases are TGTGCCACCAGCGAGCGGTTCTCCTACAATGAGCAGTTCTTC.

J is TRBJ2-7 and V is TRBV6-5, with D perhaps matching TRBD1 (5 bases). The germline CDR1 and CDR2 sequences are MNHEY and SVGAGI. The CDR3 covers 13 residues. Trimming pared 0 bases from V and 5 bases from J, leaving 8 bases between. The CDR3 DNA follows: TGTGCCAGCAGTTACTCGATCAGGGACGAGCAGTACTTC. It is translated as CASSYSIRDEQYF.

This chain links TRBV19 with TRBJ1-1, with 7 bases lining up with TRBD1. The V segment lost 6 bases and the J segment 7 bases; nucleotides outside the gene matches: 5. This CDR3 comprises 12 residues. Per the germline V gene, CDR1 is LNHDA and CDR2 is SQIVND (reference sequence). CDR3 amino acids: CASRAGTDEAFF. The CDR3 DNA sequence: TGTGCCAGTAGGGCCGGGACAGATGAAGCTTTCTTT.

On this clone itself: The same CDR3 can be traced to other DNA sequences in this sample. The V call is TRBV9, the J call TRBJ2-7; TRBD1 is a possible D gene (6 bases). The V gene's germline CDR1 is SGDLS and CDR2 YYNGEE. The V and J ends lost 0 bases and 6 bases respectively, with 13 bases between them. The CDR3 runs 14 residues. This CDR3 reads CASSVGGTHSEQYF. CDR3 DNA sequence: TGTGCCAGCAGCGTAGGGGGGACACACTCCGAGCAGTACTTC. The full variable domain, rest sourced from reference TRBV9 and TRBJ2-7, is DSGVTQTPKHLITATGQRVTLRCSPRSGDLSVYWYQQSLDQGLQFLIQYYNGEERAKGNILERFSAQQFPDLHSELNLSSLELGDSALYFCASSVGGTHSEQYFGPGTRLTVT.

This chain uses TRBV6-6 with TRBJ2-7, with D hard to call. The CDR3 extends over 14 amino acids. V lost 6 bases, J lost 5 bases, and 17 bases lay in between. CDR1 and CDR2 from the germline V gene are MNHNY and SVGAGI (reference sequence). CDR3 DNA sequence: TGTGCCAGCAGACCCTATGAACCGAGCCACGAGCAGTACTTC. Translating it yields CASRPYEPSHEQYF.

The chain links TRBV27 to TRBJ1-6, with 9 bases identical to TRBD1. The CDR3 is 14 residues long. In germline, CDR1 is MNHEY, CDR2 SMNVEV (reference sequence). J was trimmed by 6 bases and V by 6 bases; bases with no gene match: 3. CDR3 sequence: CASRTTGGNSPLHF. The CDR3 coding sequence is TGTGCCAGCAGAACGACAGGGGGTAATTCACCCCTCCACTTT.

The chain joins TRBV7-9 to TRBJ1-2, with a possible D match to TRBD1 (6 bases). CDR1 is SEHNR, CDR2 FQNEAQ, per germline (reference sequence). V was clipped by 6 bases and J by 6 bases, with 26 bases between them. CDR3 length: 17 amino acids. This chain's CDR3 is CASSFRKGESPYDGYTF. CDR3 nucleotides: TGTGCCAGCAGTTTCCGTAAGGGGGAATCACCCTATGATGGCTACACCTTC.

This clone was seen only once. The chain combines TRBV5-5 with TRBJ1-2; tentative D call: TRBD1 (5 bases). V dropped 2 bases and J dropped 4 bases, with 15 bases sitting between them. CDR1 is SGHKS and CDR2 is YYEKEE in the germline V gene (reference sequence). CDR3 size: 15 residues. CDR3 bases: TGTGCCAGCAGCTTCGAACCGGGACTCATCTATGGCTACACCTTC. Translation: CASSFEPGLIYGYTF.

The chain has TRBV7-8 and TRBJ2-7, with a tentative D call TRBD1 (6 bases). V was clipped by 1 base and J by 1 base, with 8 bases between them. The CDR3 loop spans 14 amino acids. Per germline, CDR1 SGHVS and CDR2 FQNEAQ. CDR3: CASSLGRGSYEQYF. The DNA for the CDR3 is TGTGCCAGCAGCTTAGGCAGGGGTTCCTACGAGCAGTACTTC.

The chain combines TRBV28 with TRBJ2-7; tentative D call: TRBD2 (6 bases). Germline values: CDR1 MDHEN, CDR2 SYDVKM. The CDR3 is 14 amino acids. V shed 7 bases and J shed 1 base, with 14 bases lying between them. The CDR3 nucleotides are TGTGCCAGCACCTTGACCGGGAGTTCCTACGAGCAGTACTTC. This gives the protein CASTLTGSSYEQYF.

This clone was counted only a few times. This rearrangement joins TRBV30 to TRBJ1-6; D unresolved. Trimming removed 3 bases from V and 8 bases from J, with 14 bases in between. Germline loops: CDR1 GTSNPN, CDR2 SVGIG (reference sequence). This CDR3 has 14 residues. This CDR3 is CAWSHADLHSPLHF. CDR3 DNA sequence: TGTGCCTGGAGCCACGCGGACTTACATTCACCCCTCCACTTT.

The chain joins TRBV6-4 to TRBJ2-1, with 9 positions matching TRBD2. Per the germline V gene, CDR1 is MRHNA and CDR2 is SNTAGT. The CDR3 consists of 14 residues. J was trimmed by 3 bases and V by 8 bases; bases with no gene match: 5. The CDR3 here is CASARTSDYNEQFF. The DNA of the CDR3 is TGTGCCAGCGCCCGGACTAGCGACTACAATGAGCAGTTCTTC.

The chain employs TRBV5-6 and TRBJ1-4; D gene ambiguous. CDR1 is SGHDT, CDR2 YYEEEE, per germline. The length of the CDR3 is 16 residues. V was trimmed by 4 bases and J by 0 bases, leaving 13 bases between them. The DNA of the CDR3 is TGTGCCAGCAGCCCCTGGACTGATTCAACTAATGAAAAACTGTTTTTT. This encodes CASSPWTDSTNEKLFF.

This clone was counted only a few times. This chain uses TRBV9 with TRBJ2-2, with D hard to call. Trimming removed 0 bases from V and 8 bases from J, with 14 bases in between. CDR3 length: 15 amino acids. Germline CDR1 reads SGDLS; CDR2 reads YYNGEE. The CDR3 coding sequence is TGTGCCAGCAGCGTAGAGTCCAGGTCGACGGGGGAGCTGTTTTTT. It is translated as CASSVESRSTGELFF.

The rearrangement joins TRBV7-8 to TRBJ2-5; possible D gene TRBD2, 6 bases. The germline CDR1 and CDR2 sequences are SGHVS and FQNEAQ. V was clipped by 4 bases and J by 7 bases, with 13 bases between them. The CDR3 runs 13 residues. The DNA of the CDR3 is TGTGCCAGCAGCTCCCCCGCGGGGATGACCCAGTACTTC. Translation: CASSSPAGMTQYF.

CDR3: CASSFGQGTYEQYF. CDR3 nucleotide sequence: TGTGCCAGCAGCTTTGGACAGGGGACATACGAGCAGTACTTC. The chain combines TRBV11-3 with TRBJ2-7; 9 bases fit TRBD1. This CDR3 has 14 residues. Germline CDR1 SGHNT, CDR2 YENEEA. The junction had 4 bases not matched to a gene; V was cut back by 3 bases and J by 4 bases.

The chain employs TRBV4-3 and TRBJ1-1; D is unresolved. Trimming left V 0 bases short and J 0 bases short, with 8 bases between. The CDR3 covers 15 residues. Germline assignment: CDR1 LGHNA and CDR2 YSLEER. The CDR3, as DNA: TGCGCCAGCAGCCAAGAACCGGGGATGAACACTGAAGCTTTCTTT. Protein product: CASSQEPGMNTEAFF.

The V gene is TRBV9, the J gene TRBJ1-3, with D hard to call. This CDR3 contains 17 residues. V was shortened by 0 bases and J by 2 bases, with 15 bases between the two germline ends. Germline V gives CDR1 SGDLS, CDR2 YYNGEE. The CDR3 nucleotides read TGTGCCAGCAGCGTAGTGGAGGGTATAAGCCCTGGAAACACCATATATTTT. Translation: CASSVVEGISPGNTIYF.

J is TRBJ2-7 and V is TRBV7-8, with 8 bases matching TRBD1. CDR3 length equals 14 residues. The J segment lost 2 bases and the V segment lost 8 bases, leaving 8 bases of the junction unmatched. Looked up from germline, CDR1 is SGHVS and CDR2 is FQNEAQ. CDR3 protein: CASQLGTGTYEQYF. Written as DNA, the CDR3 is TGTGCCAGCCAACTCGGGACAGGTACCTACGAGCAGTACTTC.

V and J are TRBV7-6 and TRBJ1-1; D may be TRBD1 (6 bases). CDR1 and CDR2 (germline): SGHVS, FNYEAQ. The CDR3 sequence is 13 residues long. V was clipped by 4 bases and J by 4 bases, with 10 bases between them. The CDR3: CASSSGQTTEAFF. CDR3 DNA: TGTGCCAGCAGCTCTGGACAGACCACTGAAGCTTTCTTT.

This clone was recorded a few times. The chain joins TRBV9 to TRBJ1-2; D ambiguous. V was pared by 1 base and J by 3 bases, with 7 bases between. The CDR3 length is 13 residues. Germline V gives CDR1 SGDLS, CDR2 YYNGEE. The CDR3 spells CASSVSSDYGYTF. The CDR3 region has the DNA TGTGCCAGCAGCGTAAGTTCGGACTATGGCTACACCTTC.